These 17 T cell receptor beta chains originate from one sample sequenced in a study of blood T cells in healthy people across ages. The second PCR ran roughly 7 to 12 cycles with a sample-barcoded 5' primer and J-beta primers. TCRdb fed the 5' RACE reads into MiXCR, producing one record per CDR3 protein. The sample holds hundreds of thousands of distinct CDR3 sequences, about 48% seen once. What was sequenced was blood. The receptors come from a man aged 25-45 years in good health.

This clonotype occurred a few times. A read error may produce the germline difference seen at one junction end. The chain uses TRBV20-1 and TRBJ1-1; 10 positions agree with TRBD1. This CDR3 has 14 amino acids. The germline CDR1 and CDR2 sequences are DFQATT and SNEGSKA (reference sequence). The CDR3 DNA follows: TGTAGTGCTATGACAGGGGGCCTGAACACTGAAGCTTTCTTT. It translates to CSAMTGGLNTEAFF.

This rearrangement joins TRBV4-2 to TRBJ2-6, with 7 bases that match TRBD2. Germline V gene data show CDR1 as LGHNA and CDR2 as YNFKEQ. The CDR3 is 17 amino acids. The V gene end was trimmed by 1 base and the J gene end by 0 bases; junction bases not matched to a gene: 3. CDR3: CASSQVGRVSGANVLTF. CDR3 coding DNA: TGTGCCAGCAGCCAAGTTGGGAGGGTCTCTGGGGCCAACGTCCTGACTTTC.

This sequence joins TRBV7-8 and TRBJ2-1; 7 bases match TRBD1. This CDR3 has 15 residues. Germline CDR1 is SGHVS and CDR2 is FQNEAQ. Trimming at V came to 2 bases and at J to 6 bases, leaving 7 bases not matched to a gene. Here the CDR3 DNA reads TGTGCCAGCAGCTTACCGACAGGGACCTTCAATGAGCAGTTCTTC. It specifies CASSLPTGTFNEQFF.

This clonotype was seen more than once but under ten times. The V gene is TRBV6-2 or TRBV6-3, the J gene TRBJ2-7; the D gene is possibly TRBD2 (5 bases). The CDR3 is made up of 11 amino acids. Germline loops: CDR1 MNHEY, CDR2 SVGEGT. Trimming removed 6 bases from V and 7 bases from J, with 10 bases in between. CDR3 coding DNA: TGTGCCAGCAGCTACGGGGATGAGCAGTACTTC. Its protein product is CASSYGDEQYF.

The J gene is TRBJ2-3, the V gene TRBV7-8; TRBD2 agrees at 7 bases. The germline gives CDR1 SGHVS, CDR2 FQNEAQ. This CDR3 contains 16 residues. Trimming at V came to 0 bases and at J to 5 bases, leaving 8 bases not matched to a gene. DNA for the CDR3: TGTGCCAGCAGCTTAGCGGGTGGAGCGGGGCTAGATACGCAGTATTTT. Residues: CASSLAGGAGLDTQYF.

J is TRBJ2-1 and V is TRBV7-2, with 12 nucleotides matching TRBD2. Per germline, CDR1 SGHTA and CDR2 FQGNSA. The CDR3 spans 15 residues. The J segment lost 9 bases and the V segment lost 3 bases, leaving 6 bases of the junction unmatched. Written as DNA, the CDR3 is TGTGCCAGCAGCTTCCTAGCGGGGGGGTCGGGTGAGCAGTTCTTC. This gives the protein CASSFLAGGSGEQFF.

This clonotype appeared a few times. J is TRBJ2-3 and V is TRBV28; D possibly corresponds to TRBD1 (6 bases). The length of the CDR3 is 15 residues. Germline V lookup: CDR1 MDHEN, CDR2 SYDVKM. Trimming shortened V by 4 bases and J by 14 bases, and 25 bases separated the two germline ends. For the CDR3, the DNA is TGTGCCAGCAGTTCCGCAGCAACAGGGCCCGAAAAGGCGTATTTT. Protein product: CASSSAATGPEKAYF.

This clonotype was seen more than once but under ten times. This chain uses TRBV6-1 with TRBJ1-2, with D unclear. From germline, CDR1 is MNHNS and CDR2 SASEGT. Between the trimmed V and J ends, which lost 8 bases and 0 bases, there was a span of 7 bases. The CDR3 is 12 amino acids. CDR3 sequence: CASLQPNYGYTF. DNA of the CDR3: TGTGCCAGCTTGCAGCCTAACTATGGCTACACCTTC.

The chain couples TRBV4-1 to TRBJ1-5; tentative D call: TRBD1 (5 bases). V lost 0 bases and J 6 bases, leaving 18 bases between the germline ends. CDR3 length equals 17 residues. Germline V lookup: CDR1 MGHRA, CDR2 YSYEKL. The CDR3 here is CASSQDRGGAGSQPQHF. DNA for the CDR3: TGCGCCAGCAGCCAAGATAGAGGAGGGGCCGGGAGTCAGCCCCAGCATTTT.

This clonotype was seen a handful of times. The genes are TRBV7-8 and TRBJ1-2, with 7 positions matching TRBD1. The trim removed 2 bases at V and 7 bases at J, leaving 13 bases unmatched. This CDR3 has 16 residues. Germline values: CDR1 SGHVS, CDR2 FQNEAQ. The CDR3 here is CASSLNRGKRLSGYTF. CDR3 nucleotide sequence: TGTGCCAGCAGCTTAAACAGGGGAAAGAGGTTGAGTGGCTACACCTTC. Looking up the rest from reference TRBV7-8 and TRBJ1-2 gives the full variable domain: GAGVSQSPRYKVAKRGQDVALRCDPISGHVSLFWYQQALGQGPEFLTYFQNEAQLDKSGLPSDRFFAERPEGSVSTLKIQRTQQEDSAVYLCASSLNRGKRLSGYTFGSGTRLTVV.

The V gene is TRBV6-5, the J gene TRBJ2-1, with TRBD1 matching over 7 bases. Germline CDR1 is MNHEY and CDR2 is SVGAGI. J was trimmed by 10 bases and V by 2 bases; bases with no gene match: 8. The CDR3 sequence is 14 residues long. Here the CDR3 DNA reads TGTGCCAGCAGTTACGAGGGGGCCCTCGGGGAGCAGTTCTTC. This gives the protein CASSYEGALGEQFF.

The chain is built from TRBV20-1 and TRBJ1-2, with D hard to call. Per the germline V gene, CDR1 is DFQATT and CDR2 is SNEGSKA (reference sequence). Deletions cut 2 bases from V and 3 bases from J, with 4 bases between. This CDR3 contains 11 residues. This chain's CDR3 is CSARSDYGYTF. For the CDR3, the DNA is TGCAGTGCTAGATCTGACTATGGCTACACCTTC.

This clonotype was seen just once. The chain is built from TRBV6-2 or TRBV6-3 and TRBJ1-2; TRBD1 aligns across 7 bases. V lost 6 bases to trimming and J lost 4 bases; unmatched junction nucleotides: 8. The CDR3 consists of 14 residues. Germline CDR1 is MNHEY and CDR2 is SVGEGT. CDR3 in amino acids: CASRILQGTYGYTF. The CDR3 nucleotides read TGTGCCAGCAGGATCTTACAGGGGACCTATGGCTACACCTTC.

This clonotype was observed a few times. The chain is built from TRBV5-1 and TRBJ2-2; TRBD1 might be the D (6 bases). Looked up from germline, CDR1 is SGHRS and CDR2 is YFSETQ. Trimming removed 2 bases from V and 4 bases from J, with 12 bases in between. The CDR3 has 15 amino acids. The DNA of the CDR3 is TGCGCCAGCAGCTTACAGGGTCCCCCCACCGGGGAGCTGTTTTTT. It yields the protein CASSLQGPPTGELFF. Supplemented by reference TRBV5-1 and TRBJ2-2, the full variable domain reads KAGVTQTPRYLIKTRGQQVTLSCSPISGHRSVSWYQQTPGQGLQFLFEYFSETQRNKGNFPGRFSGRQFSNSRSEMNVSTLELGDSALYLCASSLQGPPTGELFFGEGSRLTVL.

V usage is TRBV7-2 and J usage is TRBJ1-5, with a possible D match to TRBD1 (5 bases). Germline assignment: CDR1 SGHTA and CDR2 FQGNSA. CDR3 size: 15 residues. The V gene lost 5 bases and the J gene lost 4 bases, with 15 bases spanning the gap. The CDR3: CASSLRGTENQPQHF. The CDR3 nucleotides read TGTGCCAGCAGCCTACGAGGGACGGAGAATCAGCCCCAGCATTTT.

The CDR3 bases are TGTGCCAGCAGCTTACCGACCGGGACTAGAGACCCCAATGAGCAGTTCTTC. It yields the protein CASSLPTGTRDPNEQFF. The chain carries TRBV7-2 and TRBJ2-1, with 8 bases lining up with TRBD2. The germline V gene encodes CDR1 SGHTA and CDR2 FQGNSA. Trimming took 2 bases from V and 6 from J; bases not matched to a gene: 12. The length of the CDR3 is 17 residues.

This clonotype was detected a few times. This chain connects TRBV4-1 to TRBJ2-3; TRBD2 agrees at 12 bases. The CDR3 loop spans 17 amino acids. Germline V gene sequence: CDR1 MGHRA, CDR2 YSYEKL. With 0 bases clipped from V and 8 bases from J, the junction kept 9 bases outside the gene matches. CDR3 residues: CASSQESPSGGAGTQYF. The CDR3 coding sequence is TGCGCCAGCAGCCAAGAATCCCCTAGCGGGGGGGCGGGTACGCAGTATTTT.